This TCR beta chain was found in a study of T cell changes during pregnancy in multiple sclerosis. Repertoires were generated with immunoSEQ multiplex PCR, while TCRdb's copy carries only in-frame clones and drops some. The repertoire holds 98,000 or so clones, with 93% as singletons. Germline CDR1 SGHRS, CDR2 YFSETQ. The CDR3 consists of 15 residues. Unmatched junction bases numbered 3, after V lost 2 bases and J lost 2 bases. The chain joins TRBV5-1 to TRBJ2-1, with 8 bases lining up with TRBD2. The TCR sequence derives from a female donor with multiple sclerosis, enrolled in a pregnancy study. The source was peripheral blood, collected after pregnancy. CDR3 residues: CASSLLAEAYNEQFF. The CDR3 bases are TGCGCCAGCAGCTTACTAGCGGAAGCCTACAATGAGCAGTTCTTC.